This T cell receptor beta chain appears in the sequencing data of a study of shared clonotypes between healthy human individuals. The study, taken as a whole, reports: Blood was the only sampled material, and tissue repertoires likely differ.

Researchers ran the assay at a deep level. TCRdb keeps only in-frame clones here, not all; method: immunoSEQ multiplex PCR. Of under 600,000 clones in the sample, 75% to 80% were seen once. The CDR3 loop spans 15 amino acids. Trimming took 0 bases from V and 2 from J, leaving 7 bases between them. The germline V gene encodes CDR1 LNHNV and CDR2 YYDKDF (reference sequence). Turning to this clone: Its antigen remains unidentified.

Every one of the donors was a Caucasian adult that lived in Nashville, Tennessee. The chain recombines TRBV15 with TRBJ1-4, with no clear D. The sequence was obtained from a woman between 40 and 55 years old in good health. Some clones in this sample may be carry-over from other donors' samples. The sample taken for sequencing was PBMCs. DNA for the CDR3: TGTGCCACCAGCAGAGATCAAGCGACTAATGAAAAACTGTTTTTT. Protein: CATSRDQATNEKLFF.